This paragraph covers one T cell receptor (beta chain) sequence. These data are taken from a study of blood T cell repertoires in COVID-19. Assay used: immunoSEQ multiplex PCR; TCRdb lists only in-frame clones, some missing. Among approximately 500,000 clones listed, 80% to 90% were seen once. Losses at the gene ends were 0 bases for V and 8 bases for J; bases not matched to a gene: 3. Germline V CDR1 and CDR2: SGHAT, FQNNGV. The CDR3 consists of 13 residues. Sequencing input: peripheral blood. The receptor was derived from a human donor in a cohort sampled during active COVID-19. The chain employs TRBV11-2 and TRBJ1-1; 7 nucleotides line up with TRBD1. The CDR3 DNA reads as TGTGCCAGCAGCTTAGATAGGGACAGCGAAGCTTTCTTT. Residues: CASSLDRDSEAFF.